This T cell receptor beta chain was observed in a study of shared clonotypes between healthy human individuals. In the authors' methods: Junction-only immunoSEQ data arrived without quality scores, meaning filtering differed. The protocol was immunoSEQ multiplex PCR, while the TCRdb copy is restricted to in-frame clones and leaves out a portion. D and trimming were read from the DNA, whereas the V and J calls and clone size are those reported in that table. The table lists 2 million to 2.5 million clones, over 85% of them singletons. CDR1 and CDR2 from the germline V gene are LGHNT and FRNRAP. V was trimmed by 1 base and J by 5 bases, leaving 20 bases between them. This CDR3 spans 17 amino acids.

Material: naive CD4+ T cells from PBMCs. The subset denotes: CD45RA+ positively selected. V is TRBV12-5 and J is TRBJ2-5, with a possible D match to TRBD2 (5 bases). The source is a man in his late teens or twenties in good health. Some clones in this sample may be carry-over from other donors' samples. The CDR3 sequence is CASGLGAGSPTGETQYF. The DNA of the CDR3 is TGTGCTAGTGGTTTGGGGGCGGGCTCTCCGACGGGGGAGACCCAGTACTTC.